This T cell receptor beta chain was documented in a study of patients and donors after allogeneic stem cell transplantation. The CDR3 totals 15 residues. CDR1 and CDR2 from the germline V gene are LNHNV and YYDKDF (reference sequence). V trimming: 1 base; J trimming: 10 bases; junction bases outside the gene matches: 13. TCRdb called the RT-PCR reads again in MiXCR, with one record for every CDR3 protein. The sample has hundreds of thousands of distinct CDR3 sequences; 14% are singletons. This chain connects TRBV15 to TRBJ2-7; 7 nucleotides match TRBD1. The sequence was collected from a human donor who was either an allogeneic HSCT recipient or a stem cell or donor lymphocyte infusion donor (not recorded which). It is not recorded whose cells these are; they may come from a transplant donor. Sequencing input: blood, either unsorted or a sorted T cell fraction (not recorded which). The CDR3 protein is CATSRGTGATQSQYF. The DNA of the CDR3 is TGTGCCACCAGCAGAGGGACAGGCGCTACTCAAAGTCAGTACTTC.